The T cell receptor beta chain described here comes from a study of blood T cell repertoires in COVID-19. Study context: The United States, Italy and Spain were the sources of the acute and convalescent COVID-19 samples. T cells, B-cell-depleted T cells, or PBMCs supplied cDNA or gDNA.

Per the original methods: Using reference gene primer amplification, nucleated cell counts were estimated. Some clones are missing from TCRdb's copy, which holds only in-frame ones; the method was immunoSEQ multiplex PCR. The V and J calls and clone size were taken over from that table, and D and trimming were inferred from the DNA. The sample shows 250,000 or so clones, 65% to 90% of them seen only once. This CDR3 comprises 15 residues. Germline CDR1 MNHEY, CDR2 SMNVEV (reference sequence). Losses at the gene ends were 3 bases for V and 5 bases for J; bases not matched to a gene: 4. Sequencing was carried out using peripheral blood. The sequence was obtained from a man aged 40-50 years who had recovered from COVID-19. This sequence joins TRBV27 and TRBJ2-7; 13 nucleotides agree with TRBD2. This CDR3 is CASSLRGLAGNEQYF. CDR3 bases: TGTGCCAGCAGTTTGAGGGGACTAGCGGGGAACGAGCAGTACTTC.